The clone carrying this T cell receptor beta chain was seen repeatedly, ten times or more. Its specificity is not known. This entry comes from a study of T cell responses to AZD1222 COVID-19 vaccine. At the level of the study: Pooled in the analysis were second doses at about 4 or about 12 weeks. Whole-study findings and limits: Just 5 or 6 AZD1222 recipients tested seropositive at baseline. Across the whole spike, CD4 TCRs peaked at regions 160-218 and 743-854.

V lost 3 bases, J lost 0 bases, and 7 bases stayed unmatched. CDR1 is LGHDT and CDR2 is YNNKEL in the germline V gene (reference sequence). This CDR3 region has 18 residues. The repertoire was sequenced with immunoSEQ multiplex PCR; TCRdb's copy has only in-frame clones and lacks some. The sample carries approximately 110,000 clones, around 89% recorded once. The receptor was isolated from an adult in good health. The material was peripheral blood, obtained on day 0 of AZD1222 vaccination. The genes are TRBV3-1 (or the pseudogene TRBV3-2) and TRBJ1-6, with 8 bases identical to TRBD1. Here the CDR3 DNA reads TGTGCCAGCAGCCAGGGGACAGGTGGAAGCTCCTATAATTCACCCCTCCACTTT. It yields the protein CASSQGTGGSSYNSPLHF.